Listed below are T cell receptor beta chains from one sample, sequenced in a study of T-cell memory formation after mild COVID-19. MiXCR, run by TCRdb on the 5' RACE reads, gives a single entry per CDR3 protein. The table records roughly 120,000 distinct CDR3 sequences, approximately 21% of them present only once. The sample was PBMCs or a T cell subset sorted from them (not recorded which). These receptors came from a man between 18 and 35 years old who had mild COVID-19 (a few samples of this study predate the infection). Cell type and time point are not known. Both conserved end residues are part of each CDR3. The order of the fields is D gene, J gene, V gene, clone size, CDR3 DNA, CDR3 protein. The D gene is left open where the match is weak. A clone size is listed for some rows: how often the clone was seen (once, few, many), or a class if it is expanded.

- | TRBJ2-3 | TRBV20-1 | - | TGCAGTGCTGTAGACTGGAGTAGCACAGATACGCAGTATTTT | CSAVDWSSTDTQYF
- | TRBJ2-5 | TRBV21-1 | - | TGTGCCAGCAGCAAAGAGAGCAGGGACCAAGAGACCCAGTACTTC | CASSKESRDQETQYF
TRBD2 | TRBJ2-7 | TRBV20-1 | many | TGCAGTGCTCCAGGGAGACTAGCGCAGGGTAACGAGCAGTACTTC | CSAPGRLAQGNEQYF
- | TRBJ2-7 | TRBV7-9 | few | TGTGCCAGCAGCGGATTTAACTTCAGGGGCGAGCAGTACTTC | CASSGFNFRGEQYF
- | TRBJ2-1 | TRBV9 | few | TGTGCCAGCAGCGAAAACGGCGGATCCTACAATGAGCAGTTCTTC | CASSENGGSYNEQFF
- | TRBJ1-6 | TRBV2 | few | TGTGCCAGCAAGGGTATCCCACCCCTCCACTTT | CASKGIPPLHF
- | TRBJ2-5 | TRBV9 | - | TGTGCCAGCAGTAAGAGTTCGGGAGAGACCCAGTACTTC | CASSKSSGETQYF
- | TRBJ2-7 | TRBV11-2 | few | TGTGCCAGCAGCTTAGTGGGGCCGGAGGAGCAGTACTTC | CASSLVGPEEQYF
TRBD1 | TRBJ2-1 | TRBV28 | few | TGTGCCAGCAGAACCGGACAGGGTTCCTACAATGAGCAGTTCTTC | CASRTGQGSYNEQFF
TRBD2 | TRBJ2-3 | TRBV9 | few | TGTGCCAGCAGCGTAGCAGTGATAGCGGGGGGTTCGGATACGCAGTATTTT | CASSVAVIAGGSDTQYF
- | TRBJ2-1 | TRBV7-2 | - | TGTGCCAGCAGCTATAGGGGATCCTACAATGAGCAGTTCTTC | CASSYRGSYNEQFF
- | TRBJ1-2 | TRBV6-6 | - | TGTGCCAGCAGATTCCGGGACAAGTCCTATGGCTACACCTTC | CASRFRDKSYGYTF
TRBD2 | TRBJ2-5 | TRBV6-2/TRBV6-3 | few | TGTGCCAGCAGTTACTGGGATGAAGCGGGGGGGCCGGAGACCCAGTACTTC | CASSYWDEAGGPETQYF
- | TRBJ2-1 | TRBV7-6 | - | TGTGCCAGCAGCTTATATTCTGGGGGAGAGCAGTTCTTC | CASSLYSGGEQFF
- | TRBJ1-2 | TRBV5-6 | - | TGTGCCAGCAGCTTCTCGGGGTTCGGCTATGGCTACACCTTC | CASSFSGFGYGYTF
- | TRBJ2-7 | TRBV18 | - | TGTGCCAGCTCACCAGGAGGCCACGACGAGCAGTACTTC | CASSPGGHDEQYF
TRBD1 | TRBJ1-2 | TRBV4-3 | - | TGCGCCAGCAGCCAGGGGACAGGGAGTCACTATGGCTACACCTTC | CASSQGTGSHYGYTF